This T cell receptor (beta chain) came from a study of T cell repertoires in cytomegalovirus infection. Study context: Public TCR beta signatures marked donors with CMV infection and the matching HLA.

Looked up from germline, CDR1 is SGHTA and CDR2 is FQGNSA. The V end lost 4 bases, the J end lost 4 bases, and 16 bases lay between the germline ends. The CDR3 sequence is 15 residues long. Via MiXCR, TCRdb re-called the reads, giving one row per CDR3 protein. Of about 320,000 distinct CDR3 sequences in the sample, around 9.5% were seen once. General observations from the study: Accumulated public TCR beta family frequency recognized individuals carrying CMV together with the relevant HLA.

This clonotype was seen ten or more times. Its antigen is undetermined. The sample comprised PBMCs. V is TRBV7-2 and J is TRBJ1-1; D gene ambiguous. The receptor was isolated from a human donor in good health (CMV status not recorded). Some clones in this sample may be carry-over from other donors' samples. CDR3 in amino acids: CASSSAKHMGTEAFF. In DNA form, the CDR3 reads TGTGCCAGCAGCTCCGCAAAACACATGGGCACTGAAGCTTTCTTT.